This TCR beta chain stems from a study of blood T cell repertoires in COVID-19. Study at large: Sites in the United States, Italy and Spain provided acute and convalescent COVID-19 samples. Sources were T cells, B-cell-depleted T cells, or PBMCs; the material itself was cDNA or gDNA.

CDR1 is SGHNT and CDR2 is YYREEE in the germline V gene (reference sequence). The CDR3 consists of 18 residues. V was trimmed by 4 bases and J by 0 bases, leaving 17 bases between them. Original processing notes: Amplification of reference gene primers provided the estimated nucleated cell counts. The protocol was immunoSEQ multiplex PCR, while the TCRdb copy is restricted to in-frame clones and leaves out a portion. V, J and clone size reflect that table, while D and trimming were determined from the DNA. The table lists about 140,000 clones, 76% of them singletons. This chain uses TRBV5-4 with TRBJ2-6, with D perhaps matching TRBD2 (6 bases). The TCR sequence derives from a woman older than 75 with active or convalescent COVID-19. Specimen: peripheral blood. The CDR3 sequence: CASSPNSGAYSGANVLTF. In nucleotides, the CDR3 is TGTGCCAGCAGCCCAAATAGCGGCGCCTACTCTGGGGCCAACGTCCTGACTTTC.